This TCR beta chain was obtained from a study of human T cells and chemical hapten exposure. This clonotype has only a few counts. Regarding time point: pre-sensitization, week 0. Stated treatment: therapeutic diphenylcyclopropenone sensitization with weekly scalp DPC. The V segment lost 3 bases and the J segment 4 bases; nucleotides outside the gene matches: 5. The CDR3 has 14 amino acids. Via MiXCR, TCRdb re-called the RACE reads, giving one row per CDR3 protein. In the table there are tens of thousands of distinct CDR3 sequences, 7.6% of which are singletons. V gene TRBV12-3 or TRBV12-4 combines with J gene TRBJ2-7; 8 bases line up with TRBD1. The sequence was collected from a woman between 45 and 65 years old with alopecia areata. Some clones in this sample may be carry-over from other donors' samples. The sequenced sample was whole blood, obtained in connection with sensitization to the hapten diphenylcyclopropenone (DPC). This chain's CDR3 is CASSLGRGPYEQYF. The CDR3 DNA reads as TGTGCCAGCAGTTTGGGCAGGGGGCCATACGAGCAGTACTTC.